The clone carrying this T cell receptor beta chain was recorded many times. Antigen specificity is unknown. The CDR3 runs to 15 residues. The germline V gene encodes CDR1 LGHDT and CDR2 YNNKEL (reference sequence). The ends lost 4 bases at V and 3 bases at J; junction bases unmatched: 4. These data are taken from a study of T cells in Graves' hyperthyroidism and ophthalmopathy. General observations from the study: Most thyroid clonotypes with frequency above 0.001 were detected in blood.

RNA transcripts served as the template for amplifying TCR beta CDR3 regions. The primer set for the first-round RT-PCR of the TCR CDR3 was HTBI. MiXCR was run by TCRdb on the multiplex PCR reads, yielding one entry per CDR3 protein. The profile shows about 110,000 distinct CDR3 sequences, roughly 15% of them singletons. This chain connects TRBV3-1 to TRBJ2-7, with 12 bases identical to TRBD2. The sequenced sample consisted of blood. This sequence originates from a woman aged 45-60 years with Graves' hyperthyroidism. The CDR3 DNA follows: TGTGCCAGCAGCCCTGGACTAGCGGGGCACTACGAGCAGTACTTC. Its translation: CASSPGLAGHYEQYF.